These 10 T cell receptor beta chains share one sample of origin, sequenced in a study of PD-1 blockade in mismatch repair-deficient tumors. Produced via immunoSEQ multiplex PCR; TCRdb's table is partial and in-frame only. The table has roughly 34,000 clones, around 80% seen once. The sequencing used PBMCs, collected roughly 6 weeks after starting pembrolizumab. The receptors were sampled from an adult with mismatch repair-deficient cancer.

V usage is TRBV11-3 and J usage is TRBJ1-1; 8 bases fit TRBD1. Per germline, CDR1 SGHNT and CDR2 YENEEA. CDR3 length equals 13 residues. Unmatched junction bases numbered 6, after V lost 9 bases and J lost 3 bases. The CDR3 nucleotides read TGTGCCAGTCAAGACAGGGGATACACTGAAGCTTTCTTT. Translation gives CASQDRGYTEAFF.

V gene TRBV18 combines with J gene TRBJ2-1; 16 nucleotides match TRBD2. Trimming removed 0 bases from V and 4 bases from J; junction bases left unmatched: 0. CDR1 and CDR2 (germline): KGHSH, LQKENI. The CDR3 runs to 17 residues. The CDR3 DNA reads TGTGCCAGCTCACCACCGGGACTAGCGGGAGGGTACAATGAGCAGTTCTTC. Translating it yields CASSPPGLAGGYNEQFF.

This rearrangement joins TRBV14 to TRBJ2-1; 11 bases are a match to TRBD2. V shed 4 bases and J 5 bases; nucleotides not matched to a gene: 7. The germline V gene has CDR1 SGHDN and CDR2 FVKESK. CDR3 length: 16 amino acids. For the CDR3, the DNA is TGTGCCAGCAGCCCACTAGCGGGAGTATTCGACAATGAGCAGTTCTTC. It translates to CASSPLAGVFDNEQFF.

This clone was seen a single time. This chain connects TRBV7-9 to TRBJ1-1, with D tentatively TRBD1 (5 bases). The CDR3 length is 15 residues. From germline, CDR1 is SEHNR and CDR2 FQNEAQ (reference sequence). V lost 1 base and J 3 bases, leaving 12 bases between the germline ends. The CDR3 sequence is CASSLGAGGDTEAFF. The CDR3 region has the DNA TGTGCCAGCAGCTTAGGTGCCGGGGGGGACACTGAAGCTTTCTTT.

This clone was seen more than once but under ten times. The rearrangement uses TRBV6-1 and TRBJ2-7, with 7 bases aligning to TRBD1. After removal of 2 bases from V and 3 bases from J, the junction contained 7 bases not matched to a gene. The germline V gene has CDR1 MNHNS and CDR2 SASEGT. There are 15 residues in the CDR3. The CDR3: CASSEYGTELYEQYF. In DNA form, the CDR3 reads TGTGCCAGCAGTGAATATGGGACAGAGCTCTACGAGCAGTACTTC.

CDR3 region: CASSLHFRQGVTEAFF. CDR3 DNA: TGTGCCAGCAGCCTTCACTTTAGACAGGGGGTAACTGAAGCTTTCTTT. The chain employs TRBV7-2 and TRBJ1-1, with 9 bases aligning to TRBD1. The CDR3 runs 16 residues. The trim removed 5 bases at V and 5 bases at J, leaving 12 bases unmatched. Germline CDR1 and CDR2: SGHTA and FQGNSA.

CDR3 nucleotide sequence: TGTGCCAGCAGTTTACTGGGACAGGAGTCCTACAATGAGCAGTTCTTC. This sequence encodes CASSLLGQESYNEQFF. The V and J genes are TRBV27 and TRBJ2-1; 8 bases agree with TRBD1. Per germline, CDR1 MNHEY and CDR2 SMNVEV (reference sequence). With V trimmed by 2 bases and J by 1 base, 4 bases remained unmatched. The CDR3 is 16 residues long.

This sequence joins TRBV7-2 and TRBJ1-1; 7 positions match TRBD1. J was trimmed by 0 bases and V by 5 bases; bases with no gene match: 3. CDR3 length equals 14 residues. CDR1 and CDR2 from the germline V gene are SGHTA and FQGNSA. The CDR3 protein is CASSRQGVNTEAFF. CDR3 bases: TGTGCCAGCAGCCGACAGGGAGTGAACACTGAAGCTTTCTTT.

This clone was counted once. The rearrangement uses TRBV19 and TRBJ1-1; D might be TRBD1 (6 bases). V lost 5 bases to trimming and J lost 5 bases, with 15 bases between them. The CDR3 is 14 residues long. Germline V gene data show CDR1 as LNHDA and CDR2 as SQIVND (reference sequence). CDR3 DNA: TGTGCCAGTAGTTGGGGGGGGCGGGGGACTGAAGCTTTCTTT. Encoded protein: CASSWGGRGTEAFF.

The V and J genes are TRBV7-3 and TRBJ2-2; maybe TRBD2 (6 bases). The CDR3 length is 15 residues. CDR1 is SGHTA, CDR2 FQGTGA, per germline. V shed 2 bases and J shed 4 bases, with 11 bases lying between them. The chain's CDR3 is CASSLRERATGELFF. The DNA of the CDR3 is TGTGCCAGCAGCTTACGGGAGCGGGCCACCGGGGAGCTGTTTTTT.